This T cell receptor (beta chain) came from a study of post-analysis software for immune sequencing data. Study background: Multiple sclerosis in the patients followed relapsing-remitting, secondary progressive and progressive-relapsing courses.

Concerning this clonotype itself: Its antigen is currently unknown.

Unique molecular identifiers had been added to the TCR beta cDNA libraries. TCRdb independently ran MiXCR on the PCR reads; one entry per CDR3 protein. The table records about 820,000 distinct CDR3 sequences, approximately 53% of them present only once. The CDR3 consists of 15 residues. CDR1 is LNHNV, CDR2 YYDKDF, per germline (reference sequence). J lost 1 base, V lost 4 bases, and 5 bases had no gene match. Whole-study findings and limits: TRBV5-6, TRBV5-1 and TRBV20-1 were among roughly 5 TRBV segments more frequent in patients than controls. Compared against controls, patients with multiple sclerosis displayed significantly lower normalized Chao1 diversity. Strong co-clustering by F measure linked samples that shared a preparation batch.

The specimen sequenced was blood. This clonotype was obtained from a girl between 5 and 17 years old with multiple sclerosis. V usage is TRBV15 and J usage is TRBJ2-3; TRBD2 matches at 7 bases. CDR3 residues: CATSTASGGTDTQYF. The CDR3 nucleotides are TGTGCCACCAGCACGGCTAGCGGTGGCACAGATACGCAGTATTTT.